This T cell receptor beta chain was documented in a study of beta chain features in type 1 diabetes. Expressed TCRB transcripts got sequenced, as all isolated RNA was reverse transcribed. Sequencing was performed with immunoSEQ multiplex PCR; in TCRdb, only in-frame clones are kept and a portion is missing. This sample carries about half a million clones, roughly an eighth of them seen once, and the ten largest clones take roughly 0.046%. The CDR3 is made up of 15 amino acids. Between the trimmed V and J ends, which lost 4 bases and 6 bases, there was a span of 17 bases. The germline gives CDR1 SGHTA, CDR2 FQGNSA. As concerns this clone: Its antigen is not known.

Study findings and constraints: Using cDNA template may skew counts toward highly expressing activated cells. Compared with healthy donors, patients appeared to share more similar naive, central memory and regulatory TCRB repertoires.

Markers CD45RO/CCR7/CD25/CD127/CD95/CD27 served to sort CD4+ naive, central memory, regulatory and stem cell-like memory cells. The chain combines TRBV7-2 with TRBJ2-3; tentative D call: TRBD2 (6 bases). The sample consisted of naive CD4+ T cells from blood. This clonotype originated in a woman between 18 and 29 years old in good health. Here the CDR3 DNA reads TGTGCCAGCAGCTCCCCGGGAGCCCAGGCGGATACGCAGTATTTT. It is translated as CASSSPGAQADTQYF.